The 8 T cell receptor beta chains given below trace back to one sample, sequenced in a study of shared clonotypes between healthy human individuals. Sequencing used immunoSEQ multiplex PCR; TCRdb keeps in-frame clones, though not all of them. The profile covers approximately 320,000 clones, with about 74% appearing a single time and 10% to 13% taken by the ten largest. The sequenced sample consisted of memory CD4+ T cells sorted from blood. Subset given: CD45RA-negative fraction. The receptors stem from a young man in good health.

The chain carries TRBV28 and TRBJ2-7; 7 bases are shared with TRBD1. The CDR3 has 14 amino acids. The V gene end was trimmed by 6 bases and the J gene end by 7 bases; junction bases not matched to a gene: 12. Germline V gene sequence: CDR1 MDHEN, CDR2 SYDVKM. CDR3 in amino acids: CASSAPGQPTEQYF. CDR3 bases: TGTGCCAGCAGCGCACCGGGACAGCCTACGGAGCAGTACTTC.

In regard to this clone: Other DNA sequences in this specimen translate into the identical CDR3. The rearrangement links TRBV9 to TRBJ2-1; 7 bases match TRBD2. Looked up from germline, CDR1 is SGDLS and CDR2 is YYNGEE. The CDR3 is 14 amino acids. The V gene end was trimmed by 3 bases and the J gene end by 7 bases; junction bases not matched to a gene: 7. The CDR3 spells CASSARDYSNEQFF. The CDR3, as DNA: TGTGCCAGCAGCGCGCGGGACTATTCGAATGAGCAGTTCTTC.

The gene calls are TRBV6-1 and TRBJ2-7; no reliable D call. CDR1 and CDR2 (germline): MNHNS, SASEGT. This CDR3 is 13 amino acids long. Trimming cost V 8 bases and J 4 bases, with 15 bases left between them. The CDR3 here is CASDEEMGYEQYF. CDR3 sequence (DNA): TGTGCCAGCGATGAAGAGATGGGGTACGAGCAGTACTTC.

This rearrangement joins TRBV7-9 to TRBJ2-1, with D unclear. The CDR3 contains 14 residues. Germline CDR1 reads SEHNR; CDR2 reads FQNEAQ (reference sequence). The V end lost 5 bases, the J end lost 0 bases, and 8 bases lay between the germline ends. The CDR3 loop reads CASSPPSSYNEQFF. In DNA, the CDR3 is TGTGCCAGCAGCCCGCCGAGCTCCTACAATGAGCAGTTCTTC.

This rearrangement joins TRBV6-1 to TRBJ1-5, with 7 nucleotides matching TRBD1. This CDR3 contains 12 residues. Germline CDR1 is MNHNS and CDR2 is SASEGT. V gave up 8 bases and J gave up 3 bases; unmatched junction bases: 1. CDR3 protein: CASGQVNQPQHF. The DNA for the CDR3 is TGTGCCAGCGGACAGGTCAATCAGCCCCAGCATTTT.

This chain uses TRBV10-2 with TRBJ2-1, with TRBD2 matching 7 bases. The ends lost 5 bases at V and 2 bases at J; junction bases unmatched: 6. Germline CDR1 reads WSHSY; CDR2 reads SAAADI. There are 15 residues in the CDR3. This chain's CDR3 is CASSPSGATYNEQFF. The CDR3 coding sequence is TGCGCCAGCAGTCCGAGCGGGGCAACCTACAATGAGCAGTTCTTC.

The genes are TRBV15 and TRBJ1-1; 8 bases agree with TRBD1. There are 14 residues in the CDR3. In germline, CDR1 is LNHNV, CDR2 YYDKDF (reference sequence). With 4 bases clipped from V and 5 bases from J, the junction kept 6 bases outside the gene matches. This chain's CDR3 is CATSKGQGQTEAFF. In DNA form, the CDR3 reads TGTGCCACCAGCAAAGGACAGGGACAGACTGAAGCTTTCTTT.

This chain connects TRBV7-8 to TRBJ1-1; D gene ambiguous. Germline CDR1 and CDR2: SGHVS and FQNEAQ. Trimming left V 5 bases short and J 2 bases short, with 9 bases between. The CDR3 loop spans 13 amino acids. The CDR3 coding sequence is TGTGCCAGCAGCCAAAGTAGAAACACTGAAGCTTTCTTT. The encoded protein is CASSQSRNTEAFF.